Listed below are T cell receptor beta chains from one sample, sequenced in a study of quantifying T cell responses using KT2 cells. From the UMI-ligation and nested PCR reads, TCRdb called clonotypes with MiXCR, one entry per CDR3 protein. The sample lists 40,000 or so distinct CDR3 sequences; about 17% were seen once. Sequencing input: PBMCs spiked with cells of the T cell clone KT2. Receptors were obtained from a human donor. Both conserved end residues are part of each CDR3. Each record gives: V gene, J gene, clone size, D gene, CDR3 DNA, CDR3 protein. A D gene is named only where the DNA matches it firmly. Where a row states a size, it is once, few, many or the class of an expanded clone; other rows omit it.

TRBV3-1	TRBJ1-5	.	.	TGTGCCAGCAGCCAAGACGTCGGAGGTCAGCCCCAGCATTTT	CASSQDVGGQPQHF
TRBV24-1	TRBJ2-7	.	TRBD1	TGTGCCACCTCTATCGGCGGGACAGGGCTCTACGAGCAGTACTTC	CATSIGGTGLYEQYF
TRBV28	TRBJ1-5	.	.	TGTGCCAGCAGTTCGGGGGGGGGGAATTATCAGCCCCAGCATTTT	CASSSGGGNYQPQHF
TRBV24-1	TRBJ2-1	few	.	TGTGCCACCAGTGATTTCAGGAGTGGGATTGGGGGCAATGAGCAGTTCTTC	CATSDFRSGIGGNEQFF
TRBV20-1	TRBJ2-2	few	.	TGCAGTGCTAACCGGCTAGGACGTCGCTCCACCGGGGAGCTGTTTTTT	CSANRLGRRSTGELFF
TRBV6-4	TRBJ1-1	.	.	TGTGCCAGCAGTTCCGGGCCCTCACTATACCCATACACTGAAGCTTTCTTT	CASSSGPSLYPYTEAFF
TRBV5-6	TRBJ2-1	many	TRBD2	TGTGCCAGCAGCTTGCTAGCGGGGGGGCTACCCGAGCAGTTCTTC	CASSLLAGGLPEQFF
TRBV14	TRBJ2-1	many	.	TGTGCCAGCAGCCAAGTAGGTGGTAGGTCCCTGGGGAATGAGCAGTTCTTC	CASSQVGGRSLGNEQFF
TRBV20-1	TRBJ2-1	.	TRBD2	TGCAGTGCACTGGACCTCCGCGGGGCACTAGCGGGGACCAATGAGCAGTTCTTC	CSALDLRGALAGTNEQFF
TRBV6-5	TRBJ1-2	.	.	TGTGCCAGCAGTCTAAAACCCCAGGGGTTGGGTGGCTACACCTTC	CASSLKPQGLGGYTF
TRBV12-3/TRBV12-4	TRBJ2-1	few	TRBD1	TGTGCTTCTGTACAGGGGGCCACCGGGAGCAATGAGCAGTTCTTC	CASVQGATGSNEQFF
TRBV5-1	TRBJ2-1	.	TRBD1	TGCGCCAGCAGCTGGGACACAGGGGGCTCCTACAATGAGCAGTTCTTC	CASSWDTGGSYNEQFF
TRBV10-3	TRBJ1-1	few	.	TGTGCCATCAGTGCCCCGGGACGCAACACTGAAGCTTTCTTT	CAISAPGRNTEAFF
TRBV3-1	TRBJ2-3	.	.	TGTGCCAGCAGCCAAGATGGCAGCCGACGAGATACGCAGTATTTT	CASSQDGSRRDTQYF
TRBV6-5	TRBJ2-3	.	.	TGTGCCAGCAGCCTTCACCCGACAGCAAGCACAGATACGCAGTATTTT	CASSLHPTASTDTQYF
TRBV20-1	TRBJ1-5	few	TRBD1	TGCAGTGCTAGAGAGGACAGGAGCAATCAGCCCCAGCATTTT	CSAREDRSNQPQHF
TRBV20-1	TRBJ2-1	.	TRBD2	TGCAGTGCTAGCTTACTAGCGGGGGGTCCTTACAATGAGCAGTTCTTC	CSASLLAGGPYNEQFF
TRBV14	TRBJ2-1	.	.	TGTGCCAGCAGCCAAGGAAGACAGCCTGAACGTTGGTTCTTC	CASSQGRQPERWFF
TRBV12-3/TRBV12-4	TRBJ2-3	.	TRBD1	TGTGCCAGCAGTTCCGGGACAGGGGTAACAGATACGCAGTATTTT	CASSSGTGVTDTQYF
TRBV24-1	TRBJ2-1	.	.	TGTGCCACCAGTGATTTGACGTACGGGGGAGTTAAGTTCTTC	CATSDLTYGGVKFF
TRBV10-3	TRBJ2-7	.	TRBD1	TGTGCCACCCGGGCACGGGGGACAGGGGAGAACCCTAGAGGCAAAATGTTAGACTACGAGCAGTACTTC	CATRARGTGENPRGKMLDYEQYF
TRBV2	TRBJ1-6	.	.	TGTGCCAGCAGTGAACGGGTCTCCGAAGGGCATTCACCCCTCCACTTT	CASSERVSEGHSPLHF
TRBV20-1	TRBJ2-1	many	TRBD2	TGCAGTGCTAGATTTACGGGGGGTGCCTACAATGAGCAGTTCTTC	CSARFTGGAYNEQFF
TRBV20-1	TRBJ2-1	few	.	TGCAGTGCTAGAGAGTCACTAGCCGATGAGCAGTTCTTC	CSARESLADEQFF
TRBV6-1	TRBJ2-7	many	.	TGTGCCAGCAGTGGGTACGAGCAGTACTTC	CASSGYEQYF
TRBV2	TRBJ2-1	.	.	TGTGCCAGCAGCTACACAGGGTCAATATCAATCCATGAGCAGTTCTTC	CASSYTGSISIHEQFF
TRBV4-3	TRBJ2-1	few	.	TGCGCCAGCAGCCAAGAATTGGTGGGAGGTGAGCAGTTCTTC	CASSQELVGGEQFF
TRBV15	TRBJ1-6	few	.	TGTGCCACCAGCAGAGTCGGGGGTGATTCACCCCTCCACTTT	CATSRVGGDSPLHF
TRBV7-2	TRBJ1-1	.	TRBD1	TGTGCCAGCAGCTTGGGACAGAGGAACACTGAAGCTTTCTTT	CASSLGQRNTEAFF
TRBV5-1	TRBJ1-1	.	TRBD1	TGCGCCAGCAGCCGCATGACAGGGTCCATGAACACTGAAGCTTTCTTT	CASSRMTGSMNTEAFF
TRBV7-6	TRBJ2-7	.	TRBD2	TGTGCCAGCAGCCTAAGCGGAGGGGGACTAGCATTCTACGAGCAGTACTTC	CASSLSGGGLAFYEQYF
TRBV12-3/TRBV12-4	TRBJ2-7	few	TRBD2	TGTGCCAGCAGTTTAAGCGGGGGCGCCTACGAGCAGTACTTC	CASSLSGGAYEQYF
TRBV7-9	TRBJ2-1	few	.	TGTGCCAGCAGCTTAAGAGGGAGATCCTACAATGAGCAGTTCTTC	CASSLRGRSYNEQFF
TRBV4-2	TRBJ2-1	.	TRBD2	TGTGCCAGCAGCCAAGGCGAACTAGCGGGGGGTGGTGAGCAGTTCTTC	CASSQGELAGGGEQFF
TRBV4-1	TRBJ2-2	few	.	TGCGCCAGCAGCCAAGAGGGCGCAGGGAACACCGGGGAGCTGTTTTTT	CASSQEGAGNTGELFF
TRBV27	TRBJ1-5	.	TRBD1	TGTGCCAGCAGTTTGGTTGGACAGGGCTTTGGCAATCAGCCCCAGCATTTT	CASSLVGQGFGNQPQHF
TRBV19	TRBJ2-2	.	.	TGTGCCAGTAGTATATCGCAGTCTAACACCGGGGAGCTGTTTTTT	CASSISQSNTGELFF